This passage covers 18 T cell receptor beta chains from one sample sequenced in a study of glioma-infiltrating T cells after dendritic cell vaccination. Sequencing was performed with immunoSEQ multiplex PCR; in TCRdb, only in-frame clones are kept and a portion is missing. The data contain tens of thousands of clones, around four fifths of them singletons. The input for sequencing was blood, taken before dendritic cell vaccination. Every receptor here comes from a human donor with glioblastoma.

This chain uses TRBV5-1 with TRBJ2-1; perhaps TRBD2 as D (5 bases). Trimming stripped 7 bases from V and 4 bases from J, with 18 bases between. In germline, CDR1 is SGHRS, CDR2 YFSETQ. The CDR3 sequence is 15 residues long. The CDR3, as DNA: TGCGCCAGCGGGGTTTCGGGGAGTACTTACAATGAGCAGTTCTTC. It is translated as CASGVSGSTYNEQFF.

The V and J genes are TRBV7-2 and TRBJ2-3; perhaps TRBD1 as D (6 bases). Looked up from germline, CDR1 is SGHTA and CDR2 is FQGNSA. V lost 7 bases to trimming and J lost 0 bases, with 11 bases between them. The CDR3 extends over 14 amino acids. The CDR3 nucleotides read TGTGCCAGCATCGAGGACAGAAGCACAGATACGCAGTATTTT. Its protein is CASIEDRSTDTQYF. Complete variable domain (other parts from reference TRBV7-2 and TRBJ2-3): GAGVSQSPSNKVTEKGKDVELRCDPISGHTALYWYRQSLGQGLEFLIYFQGNSAPDKSGLPSDRFSAERTGGSVSTLTIQRTQQEDSAVYLCASIEDRSTDTQYFGPGTRLTVL.

The chain has TRBV7-6 and TRBJ2-5, with D uncertain. Gene TRBJ2-7 matches the end of the DNA better, so the J call may be wrong. This CDR3 region has 15 residues. The germline gives CDR1 SGHVS, CDR2 FNYEAQ. The CDR3: CASSRNVGNSYEQYF. Here the CDR3 DNA reads TGTGCCAGCAGCCGTAATGTTGGTAACTCCTACGAGCAGTACTTC.

The V call is TRBV7-8, the J call TRBJ1-2; unclear D gene. CDR3 size: 13 residues. Germline CDR1 SGHVS, CDR2 FQNEAQ. Between the trimmed V and J ends, which lost 0 bases and 8 bases, there was a span of 10 bases. CDR3 nucleotides: TGTGCCAGCAGCTTAGCTGTACTCGCCGGCTACACCTTC. It is translated as CASSLAVLAGYTF.

The chain joins TRBV18 to TRBJ2-5, with a weak D call TRBD2 (5 bases). Germline loops: CDR1 KGHSH, CDR2 LQKENI. Trimming cost V 4 bases and J 5 bases, with 20 bases left between them. This CDR3 contains 16 residues. CDR3 sequence reads: CASSQTNRLPGETQYF. The CDR3 DNA is TGTGCCAGCTCACAGACCAACCGACTACCCGGGGAGACCCAGTACTTC.

The chain joins TRBV28 to TRBJ2-1; maybe TRBD2 (6 bases). The germline V gene has CDR1 MDHEN and CDR2 SYDVKM. There are 16 residues in the CDR3. V was clipped by 6 bases and J by 3 bases, with 18 bases between them. The CDR3 sequence: CASSNPGVWIYNEQFF. The CDR3 DNA reads TGTGCCAGCAGCAACCCGGGGGTGTGGATCTACAATGAGCAGTTCTTC.

The chain employs TRBV2 and TRBJ1-4; D might be TRBD1 (5 bases). V was clipped by 4 bases and J by 5 bases, with 20 bases between them. From germline, CDR1 is SNHLY and CDR2 FYNNEI. This CDR3 is 17 amino acids long. Here the CDR3 DNA reads TGTGCCAGCAGTGTAGAGTTCGCAGGGCGGGGGAATGAAAAACTGTTTTTT. Amino acid sequence: CASSVEFAGRGNEKLFF.

This clone has just a few counts. The chain combines TRBV5-1 with TRBJ2-5; 11 bases align to TRBD2. Germline V lookup: CDR1 SGHRS, CDR2 YFSETQ. V was clipped by 6 bases and J by 2 bases; unmatched bases: 6. The CDR3 loop spans 15 amino acids. In DNA, the CDR3 is TGCGCCAGCACACCTAGCGGGGGGCTTCAAGAGACCCAGTACTTC. It encodes CASTPSGGLQETQYF.

This clone was recorded only once. The chain links TRBV7-9 to TRBJ2-5; TRBD1 might be the D (5 bases). This CDR3 has 14 amino acids. Trimming left V 0 bases short and J 6 bases short, with 11 bases between. Germline V gives CDR1 SEHNR, CDR2 FQNEAQ (reference sequence). This chain's CDR3 is CASSLAPGWKTQYF. As DNA, the CDR3 is TGTGCCAGCAGCTTAGCCCCAGGGTGGAAGACCCAGTACTTC.

The rearrangement links TRBV2 to TRBJ2-5; 14 nucleotides agree with TRBD2. The CDR3 length is 15 residues. V lost 8 bases and J lost 2; bases outside the gene matches: 4. Germline lookup yields CDR1 SNHLY and CDR2 FYNNEI. The CDR3 sequence: CASGWTSGRQETQYF. The CDR3 nucleotides read TGTGCCAGCGGATGGACTAGCGGGAGGCAAGAGACCCAGTACTTC.

Points on this clone: Other DNA sequences within the sample encode an identical CDR3. The chain recombines TRBV13 with TRBJ2-3; D is uncertain. The germline V gene encodes CDR1 PRHDT and CDR2 FYEKMQ (reference sequence). Trimming removed 0 bases at V and 3 bases at J, with 4 bases between. The CDR3 covers 13 residues. CDR3 residues: CASSLGQTDTQYF. CDR3 DNA sequence: TGTGCCAGCAGCTTAGGACAGACAGATACGCAGTATTTT.

This clone came up once. This CDR3 is CASSSGHYEQYF. The CDR3, as DNA: TGCGCCAGCAGCTCGGGACACTACGAGCAGTACTTC. The chain employs TRBV5-1 and TRBJ2-7; tentatively, D is TRBD1 (6 bases). The CDR3 runs 12 residues. With 3 bases removed from V and 3 bases from J, the gap between germline ends came to 7 bases. Germline lookup yields CDR1 SGHRS and CDR2 YFSETQ.

The V gene is TRBV5-6, the J gene TRBJ2-1; D is possibly TRBD2 (5 bases). CDR3 length equals 13 residues. The germline V gene encodes CDR1 SGHDT and CDR2 YYEEEE. The V gene lost 6 bases and the J gene lost 9 bases, with 16 bases spanning the gap. The CDR3 sequence: CASTIPSRGEQFF. The CDR3 bases are TGTGCCAGCACAATCCCCTCCCGGGGTGAGCAGTTCTTC.

The chain couples TRBV11-2 to TRBJ2-3, with D possibly TRBD1 on 6 matching bases. CDR1 is SGHAT and CDR2 is FQNNGV in the germline V gene. The V gene lost 1 base and the J gene lost 3 bases, with 14 bases spanning the gap. The CDR3 has 16 residues. DNA of the CDR3: TGTGCCAGCAGCTTAGCACGAGACAGGAGAACAGATACGCAGTATTTT. Amino acids: CASSLARDRRTDTQYF.

The rearrangement links TRBV5-1 to TRBJ1-6; no definite D call. Trimming took off 2 bases at V and 6 bases at J, with 6 bases between the two ends. Germline V gene lookup returns CDR1 SGHRS and CDR2 YFSETQ. This CDR3 is 13 amino acids long. This chain's CDR3 is CASSLQPNSPLHF. The CDR3 DNA is TGCGCCAGCAGCTTACAACCTAATTCACCCCTCCACTTT.

This clone was recorded once. The gene calls are TRBV2 and TRBJ2-1; 12 nucleotides line up with TRBD2. Trimming took 6 bases from V and 3 from J; bases not matched to a gene: 6. Germline lookup yields CDR1 SNHLY and CDR2 FYNNEI. The CDR3 loop spans 16 amino acids. The CDR3 protein is CASRTRLAGDYNEQFF. As DNA, the CDR3 is TGTGCCAGCAGGACTAGACTAGCGGGGGACTACAATGAGCAGTTCTTC.

The V call is TRBV19, the J call TRBJ1-4, with D unresolved. The germline gives CDR1 LNHDA, CDR2 SQIVND (reference sequence). With 6 bases removed from V and 7 bases from J, the gap between germline ends came to 18 bases. CDR3 size: 15 residues. CDR3 bases: TGTGCCAGTAGCCAAACGCAGGCTTTTGGTGAAAAACTGTTTTTT. Translating gives CASSQTQAFGEKLFF.

The rearrangement links TRBV5-1 to TRBJ2-2, with D perhaps TRBD2 (6 bases). The germline gives CDR1 SGHRS, CDR2 YFSETQ. Trimming shortened V by 4 bases and J by 1 base, and 14 bases separated the two germline ends. The CDR3 sequence is 16 residues long. CDR3 in DNA: TGCGCCAGCAGCCTGGCTGGGACTCTGAACACCGGGGAGCTGTTTTTT. Protein product: CASSLAGTLNTGELFF.